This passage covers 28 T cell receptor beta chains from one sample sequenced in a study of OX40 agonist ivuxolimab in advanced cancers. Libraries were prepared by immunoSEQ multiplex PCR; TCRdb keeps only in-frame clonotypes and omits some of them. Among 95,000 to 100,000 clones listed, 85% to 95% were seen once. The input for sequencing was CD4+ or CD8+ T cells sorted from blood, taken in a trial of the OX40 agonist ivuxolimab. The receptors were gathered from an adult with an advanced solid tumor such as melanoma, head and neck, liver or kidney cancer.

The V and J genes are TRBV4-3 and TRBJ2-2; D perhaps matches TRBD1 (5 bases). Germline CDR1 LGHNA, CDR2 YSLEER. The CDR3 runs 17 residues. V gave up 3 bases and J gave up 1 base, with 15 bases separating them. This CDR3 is CASSQALVTGNTGELFF. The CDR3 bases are TGCGCCAGCAGCCAGGCTCTAGTTACAGGGAACACCGGGGAGCTGTTTTTT.

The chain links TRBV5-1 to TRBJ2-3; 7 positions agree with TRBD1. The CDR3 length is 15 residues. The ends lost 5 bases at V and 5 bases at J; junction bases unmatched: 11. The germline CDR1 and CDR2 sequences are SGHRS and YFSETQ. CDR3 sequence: CASRTVRGPGDTQYF. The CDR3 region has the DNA TGCGCCAGCAGGACCGTAAGGGGGCCCGGAGATACGCAGTATTTT.

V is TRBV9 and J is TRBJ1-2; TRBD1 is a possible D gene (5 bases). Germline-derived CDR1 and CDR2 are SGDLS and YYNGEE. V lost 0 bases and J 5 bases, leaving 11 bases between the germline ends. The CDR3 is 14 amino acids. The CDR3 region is CASSVVGQSYGYTF. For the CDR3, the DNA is TGTGCCAGCAGCGTAGTAGGACAATCATATGGCTACACCTTC.

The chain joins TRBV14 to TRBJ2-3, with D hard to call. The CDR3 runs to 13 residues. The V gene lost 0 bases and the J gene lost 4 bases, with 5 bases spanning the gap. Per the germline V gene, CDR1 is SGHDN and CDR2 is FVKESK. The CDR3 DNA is TGTGCCAGCAGCCAAGATCGGTCAGATACGCAGTATTTT. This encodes CASSQDRSDTQYF.

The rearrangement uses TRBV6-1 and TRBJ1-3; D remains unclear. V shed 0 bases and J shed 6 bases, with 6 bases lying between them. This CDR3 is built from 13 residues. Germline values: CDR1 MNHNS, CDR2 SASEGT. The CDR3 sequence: CASSEALLNTIYF. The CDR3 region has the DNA TGTGCCAGCAGTGAAGCGCTGCTAAACACCATATATTTT.

Here the CDR3 reads CASSDLSGDNNEQFF. The CDR3, as DNA: TGCGCCAGCAGCGACCTTAGCGGGGACAACAATGAGCAGTTCTTC. The chain carries TRBV5-1 and TRBJ2-1, with 8 positions matching TRBD2. In germline, CDR1 is SGHRS, CDR2 YFSETQ. This CDR3 is 15 amino acids long. V lost 4 bases, J lost 5 bases, and 8 bases stayed unmatched.

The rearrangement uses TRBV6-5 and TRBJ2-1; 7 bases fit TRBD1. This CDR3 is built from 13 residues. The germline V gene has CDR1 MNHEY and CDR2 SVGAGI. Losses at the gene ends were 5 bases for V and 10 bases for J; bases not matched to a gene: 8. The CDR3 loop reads CASSKPTGVEQFF. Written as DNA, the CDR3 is TGTGCCAGCAGTAAACCCACAGGGGTAGAGCAGTTCTTC.

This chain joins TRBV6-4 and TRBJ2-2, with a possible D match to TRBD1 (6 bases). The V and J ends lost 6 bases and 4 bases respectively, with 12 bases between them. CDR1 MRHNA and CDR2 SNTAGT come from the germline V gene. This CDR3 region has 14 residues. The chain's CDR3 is CASRPDRATGELFF. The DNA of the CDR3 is TGTGCCAGCAGACCGGACAGAGCCACCGGGGAGCTGTTTTTT.

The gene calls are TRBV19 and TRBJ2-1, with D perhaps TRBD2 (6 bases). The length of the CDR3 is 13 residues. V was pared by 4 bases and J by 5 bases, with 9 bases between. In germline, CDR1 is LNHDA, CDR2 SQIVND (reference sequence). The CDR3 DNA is TGTGCCAGTAGTAAAGGGAGGAACAATGAGCAGTTCTTC. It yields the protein CASSKGRNNEQFF.

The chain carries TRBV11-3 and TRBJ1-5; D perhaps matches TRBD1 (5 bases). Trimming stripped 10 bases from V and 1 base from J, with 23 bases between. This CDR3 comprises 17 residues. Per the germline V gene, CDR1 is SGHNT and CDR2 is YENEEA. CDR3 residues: CAIDPRWSGGSNQPQHF. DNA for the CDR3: TGTGCCATCGACCCCCGTTGGTCCGGGGGAAGCAATCAGCCCCAGCATTTT.

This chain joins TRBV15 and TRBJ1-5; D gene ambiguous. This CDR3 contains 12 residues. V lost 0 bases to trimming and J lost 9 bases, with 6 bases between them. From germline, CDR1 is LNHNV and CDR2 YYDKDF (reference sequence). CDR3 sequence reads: CATSRDRGPQHF. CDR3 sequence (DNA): TGTGCCACCAGCAGAGATCGGGGGCCCCAGCATTTT.

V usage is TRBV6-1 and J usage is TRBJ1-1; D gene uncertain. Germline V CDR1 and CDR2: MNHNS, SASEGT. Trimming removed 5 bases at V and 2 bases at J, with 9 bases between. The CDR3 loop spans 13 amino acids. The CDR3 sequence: CASSYEGNTEAFF. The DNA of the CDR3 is TGTGCCAGCAGTTATGAGGGCAACACTGAAGCTTTCTTT.

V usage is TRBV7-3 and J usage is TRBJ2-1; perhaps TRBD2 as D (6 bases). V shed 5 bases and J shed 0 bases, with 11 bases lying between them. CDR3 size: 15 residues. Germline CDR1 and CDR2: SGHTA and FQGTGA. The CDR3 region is CASSPRGSSYNEQFF. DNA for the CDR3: TGTGCCAGCAGCCCCCGGGGGAGCTCCTACAATGAGCAGTTCTTC.

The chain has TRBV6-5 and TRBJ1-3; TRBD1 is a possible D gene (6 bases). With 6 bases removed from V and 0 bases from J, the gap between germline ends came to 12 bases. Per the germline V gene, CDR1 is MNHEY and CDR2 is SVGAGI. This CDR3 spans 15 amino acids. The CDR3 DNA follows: TGTGCCAGCAGCCGGGGGCCGGGCTCTGGAAACACCATATATTTT. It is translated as CASSRGPGSGNTIYF.

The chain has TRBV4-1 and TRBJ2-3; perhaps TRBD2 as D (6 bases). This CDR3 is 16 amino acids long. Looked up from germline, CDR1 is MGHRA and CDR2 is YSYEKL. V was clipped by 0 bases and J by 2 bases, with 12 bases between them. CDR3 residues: CASSQELRGHTDTQYF. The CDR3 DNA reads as TGCGCCAGCAGCCAAGAATTGCGGGGCCACACAGATACGCAGTATTTT.

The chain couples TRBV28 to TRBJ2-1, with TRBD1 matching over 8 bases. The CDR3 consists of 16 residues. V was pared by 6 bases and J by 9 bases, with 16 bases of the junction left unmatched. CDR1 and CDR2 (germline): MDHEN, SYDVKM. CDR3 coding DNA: TGTGCCAGCAGCTTAAGGACAGGGACCCTATCGATTGAGCAGTTCTTC. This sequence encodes CASSLRTGTLSIEQFF.

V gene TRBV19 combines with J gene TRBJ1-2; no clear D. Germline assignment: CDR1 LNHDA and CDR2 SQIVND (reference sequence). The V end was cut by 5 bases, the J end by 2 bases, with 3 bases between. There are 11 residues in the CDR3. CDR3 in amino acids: CASSLNYGYTF. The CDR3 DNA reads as TGTGCCAGTAGTCTGAACTATGGCTACACCTTC. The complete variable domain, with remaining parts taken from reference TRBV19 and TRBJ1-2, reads DGGITQSPKYLFRKEGQNVTLSCEQNLNHDAMYWYRQDPGQGLRLIYYSQIVNDFQKGDIAEGYSVSREKKESFPLTVTSAQKNPTAFYLCASSLNYGYTFGSGTRLTVV.

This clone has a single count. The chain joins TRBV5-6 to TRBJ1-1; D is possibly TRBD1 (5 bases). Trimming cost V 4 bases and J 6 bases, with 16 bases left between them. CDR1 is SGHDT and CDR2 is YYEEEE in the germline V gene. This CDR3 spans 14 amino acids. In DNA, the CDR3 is TGTGCCAGCAGCCAGGGACTCCGCGACGCTGAAGCTTTCTTT. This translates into CASSQGLRDAEAFF.

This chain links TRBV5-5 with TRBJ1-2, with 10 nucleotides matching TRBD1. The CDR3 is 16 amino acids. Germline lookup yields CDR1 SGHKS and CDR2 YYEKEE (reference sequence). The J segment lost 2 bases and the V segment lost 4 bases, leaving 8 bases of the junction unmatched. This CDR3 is CASSTDRGLRNYGYTF. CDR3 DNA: TGTGCCAGCAGCACGGACAGGGGGTTGAGGAACTATGGCTACACCTTC.

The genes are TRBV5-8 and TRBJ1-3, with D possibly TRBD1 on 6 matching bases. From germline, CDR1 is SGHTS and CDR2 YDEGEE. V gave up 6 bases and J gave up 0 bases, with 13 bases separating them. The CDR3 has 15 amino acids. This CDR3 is CASTTGGPSGNTIYF. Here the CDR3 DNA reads TGTGCCAGCACCACCGGGGGGCCCTCTGGAAACACCATATATTTT. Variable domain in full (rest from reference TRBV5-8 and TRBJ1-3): EAGVTQSPTHLIKTRGQQATLRCSPISGHTSVYWYQQALGLGLQFLLWYDEGEERNRGNFPPRFSGRQFPNYSSELNVNALELEDSALYLCASTTGGPSGNTIYFGEGSWLTVV.

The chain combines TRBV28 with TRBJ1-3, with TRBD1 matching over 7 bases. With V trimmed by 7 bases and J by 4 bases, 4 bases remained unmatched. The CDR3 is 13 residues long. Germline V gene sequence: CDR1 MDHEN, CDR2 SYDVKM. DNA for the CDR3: TGTGCCAGCAAGAGACAGGGAGGAAACACCATATATTTT. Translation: CASKRQGGNTIYF. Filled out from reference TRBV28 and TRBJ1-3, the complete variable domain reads DVKVTQSSRYLVKRTGEKVFLECVQDMDHENMFWYRQDPGLGLRLIYFSYDVKMKEKGDIPEGYSVSREKKERFSLILESASTNQTSMYLCASKRQGGNTIYFGEGSWLTVV.

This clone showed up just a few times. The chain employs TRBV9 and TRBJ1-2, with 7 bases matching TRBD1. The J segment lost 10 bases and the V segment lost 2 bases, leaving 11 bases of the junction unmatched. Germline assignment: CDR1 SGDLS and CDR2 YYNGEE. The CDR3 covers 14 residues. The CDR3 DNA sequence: TGTGCCAGCAGCGTTTCGGGACAGACCCAGAACTACACCTTC. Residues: CASSVSGQTQNYTF.

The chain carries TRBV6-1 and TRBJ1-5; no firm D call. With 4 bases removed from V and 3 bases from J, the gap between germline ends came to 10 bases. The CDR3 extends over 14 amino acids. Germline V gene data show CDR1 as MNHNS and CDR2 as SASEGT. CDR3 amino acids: CASSVGNANQPQHF. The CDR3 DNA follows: TGTGCCAGCAGTGTGGGGAATGCCAATCAGCCCCAGCATTTT.

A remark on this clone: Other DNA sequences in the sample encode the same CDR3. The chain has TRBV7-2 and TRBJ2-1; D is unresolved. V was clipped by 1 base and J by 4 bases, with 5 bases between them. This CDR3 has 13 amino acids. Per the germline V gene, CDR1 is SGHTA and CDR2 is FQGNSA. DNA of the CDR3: TGTGCCAGCAGCTTAGGAGAGTACAATGAGCAGTTCTTC. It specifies CASSLGEYNEQFF.

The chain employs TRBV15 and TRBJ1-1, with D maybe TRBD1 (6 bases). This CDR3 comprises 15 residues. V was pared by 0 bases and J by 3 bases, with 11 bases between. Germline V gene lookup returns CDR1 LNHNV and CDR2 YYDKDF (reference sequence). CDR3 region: CATSREPRQDTEAFF. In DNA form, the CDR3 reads TGTGCCACCAGCAGAGAGCCGAGACAGGACACTGAAGCTTTCTTT. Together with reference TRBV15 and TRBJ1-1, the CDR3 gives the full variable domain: DAMVIQNPRYQVTQFGKPVTLSCSQTLNHNVMYWYQQKSSQAPKLLFHYYDKDFNNEADTPDNFQSRRPNTSFCFLDIRSPGLGDTAMYLCATSREPRQDTEAFFGQGTRLTVV.

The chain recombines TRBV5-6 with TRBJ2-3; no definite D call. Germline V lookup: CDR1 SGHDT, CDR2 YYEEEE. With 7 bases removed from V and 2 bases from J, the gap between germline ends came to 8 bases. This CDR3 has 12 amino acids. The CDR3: CASEFTTDTQYF. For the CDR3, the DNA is TGTGCCAGCGAATTTACCACAGATACGCAGTATTTT.

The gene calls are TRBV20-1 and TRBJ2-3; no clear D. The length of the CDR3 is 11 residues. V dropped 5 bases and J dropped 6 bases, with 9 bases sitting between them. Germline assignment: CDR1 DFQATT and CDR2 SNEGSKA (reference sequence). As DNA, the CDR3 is TGCAGTGCTCCAAACGGGGATACGCAGTATTTT. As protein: CSAPNGDTQYF.

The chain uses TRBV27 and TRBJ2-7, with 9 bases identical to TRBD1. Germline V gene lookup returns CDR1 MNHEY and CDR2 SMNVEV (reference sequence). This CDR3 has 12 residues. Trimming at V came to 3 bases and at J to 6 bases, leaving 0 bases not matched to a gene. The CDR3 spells CASSLTGGEQYF. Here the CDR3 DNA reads TGTGCCAGCAGTTTGACAGGGGGCGAGCAGTACTTC.